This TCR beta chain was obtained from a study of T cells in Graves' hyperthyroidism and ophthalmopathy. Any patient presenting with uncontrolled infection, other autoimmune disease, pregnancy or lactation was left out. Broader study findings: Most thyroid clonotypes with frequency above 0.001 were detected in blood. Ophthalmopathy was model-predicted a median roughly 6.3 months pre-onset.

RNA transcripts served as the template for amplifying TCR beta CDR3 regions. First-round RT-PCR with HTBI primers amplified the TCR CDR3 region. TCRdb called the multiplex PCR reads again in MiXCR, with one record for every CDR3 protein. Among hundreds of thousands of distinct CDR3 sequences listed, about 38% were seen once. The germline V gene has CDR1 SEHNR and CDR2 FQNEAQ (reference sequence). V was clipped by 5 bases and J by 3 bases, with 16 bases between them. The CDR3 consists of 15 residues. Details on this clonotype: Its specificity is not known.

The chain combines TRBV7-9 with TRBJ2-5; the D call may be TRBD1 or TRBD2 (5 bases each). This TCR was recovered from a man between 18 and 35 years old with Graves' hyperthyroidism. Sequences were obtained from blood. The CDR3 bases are TGTGCCAGCAGCGCGATCCGGGACGTAAAAGAGACCCAGTACTTC. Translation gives CASSAIRDVKETQYF. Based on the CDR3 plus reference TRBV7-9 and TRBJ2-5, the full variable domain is DTGVSQNPRHKITKRGQNVTFRCDPISEHNRLYWYRQTLGQGPEFLTYFQNEAQLEKSRLLSDRFSAERPKGSFSTLEIQRTEQGDSAMYLCASSAIRDVKETQYFGPGTRLLVL.